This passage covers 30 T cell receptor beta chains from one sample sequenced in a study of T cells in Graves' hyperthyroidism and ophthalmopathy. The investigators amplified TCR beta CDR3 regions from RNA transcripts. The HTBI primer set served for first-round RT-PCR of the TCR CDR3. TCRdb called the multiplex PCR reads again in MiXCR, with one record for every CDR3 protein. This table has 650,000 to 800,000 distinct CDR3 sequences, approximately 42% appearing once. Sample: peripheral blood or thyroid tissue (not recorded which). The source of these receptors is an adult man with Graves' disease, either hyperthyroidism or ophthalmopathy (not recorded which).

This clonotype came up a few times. The CDR3 bases are TGCAGTGCTAGGGGGTCGACAGACTATGGCTACACCTTC. Protein product: CSARGSTDYGYTF. V and J are TRBV20-1 and TRBJ1-2, with D possibly matching TRBD1 (5 bases). CDR3 size: 13 residues. Trimming removed 3 bases from V and 3 bases from J, with 11 bases in between. The germline V gene has CDR1 DFQATT and CDR2 SNEGSKA (reference sequence).

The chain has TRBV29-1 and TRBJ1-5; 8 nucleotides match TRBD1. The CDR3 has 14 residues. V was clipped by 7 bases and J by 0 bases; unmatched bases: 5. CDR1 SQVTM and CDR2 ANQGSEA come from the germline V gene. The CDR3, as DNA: TGCAGCGCCCTGACAGGGGATAGCAATCAGCCCCAGCATTTT. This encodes CSALTGDSNQPQHF. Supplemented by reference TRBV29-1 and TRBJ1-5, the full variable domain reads SAVISQKPSRDICQRGTSLTIQCQVDSQVTMMFWYRQQPGQSLTLIATANQGSEATYESGFVIDKFPISRPNLTFSTLTVSNMSPEDSSIYLCSALTGDSNQPQHFGDGTRLSIL.

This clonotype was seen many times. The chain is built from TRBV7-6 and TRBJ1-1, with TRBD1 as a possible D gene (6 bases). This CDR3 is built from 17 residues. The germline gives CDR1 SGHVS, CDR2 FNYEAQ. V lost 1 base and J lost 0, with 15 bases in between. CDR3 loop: CASSLGYQGRMNTEAFF. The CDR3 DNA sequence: TGTGCCAGCAGCTTAGGATATCAGGGGCGGATGAACACTGAAGCTTTCTTT. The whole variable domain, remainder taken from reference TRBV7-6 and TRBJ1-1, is GAGVSQSPRYKVTKRGQDVALRCDPISGHVSLYWYRQALGQGPEFLTYFNYEAQQDKSGLPNDRFSAERPEGSISTLTIQRTEQRDSAMYRCASSLGYQGRMNTEAFFGQGTRLTVV.

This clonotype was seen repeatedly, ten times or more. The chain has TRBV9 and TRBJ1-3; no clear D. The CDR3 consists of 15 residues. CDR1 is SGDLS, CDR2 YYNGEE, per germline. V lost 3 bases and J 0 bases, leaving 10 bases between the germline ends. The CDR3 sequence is CASSERAISGNTIYF. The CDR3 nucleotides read TGTGCCAGCAGCGAAAGGGCGATCTCTGGAAACACCATATATTTT.

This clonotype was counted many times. The CDR3 nucleotides are TGTGCCAGCAGCTTAGTTCCAGACAGCCAAGAGACCCAGTACTTC. It encodes CASSLVPDSQETQYF. The genes are TRBV7-8 and TRBJ2-5, with a tentative D call TRBD1 (5 bases). The CDR3 sequence is 15 residues long. V was shortened by 1 base and J by 1 base, with 10 bases between the two germline ends. Germline CDR1 reads SGHVS; CDR2 reads FQNEAQ.

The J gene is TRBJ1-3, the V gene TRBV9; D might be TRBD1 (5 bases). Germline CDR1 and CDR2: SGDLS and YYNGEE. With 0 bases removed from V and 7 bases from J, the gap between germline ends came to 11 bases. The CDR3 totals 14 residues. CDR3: CASSVATGGNTIYF. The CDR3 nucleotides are TGTGCCAGCAGCGTAGCCACGGGGGGGAACACCATATATTTT.

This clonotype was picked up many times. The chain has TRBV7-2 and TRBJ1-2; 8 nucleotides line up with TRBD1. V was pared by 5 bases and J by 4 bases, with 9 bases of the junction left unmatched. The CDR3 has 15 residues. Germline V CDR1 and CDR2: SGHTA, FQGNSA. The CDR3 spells CASSPTVGQGYGYTF. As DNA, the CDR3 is TGTGCCAGCAGCCCAACGGTAGGACAGGGCTATGGCTACACCTTC.

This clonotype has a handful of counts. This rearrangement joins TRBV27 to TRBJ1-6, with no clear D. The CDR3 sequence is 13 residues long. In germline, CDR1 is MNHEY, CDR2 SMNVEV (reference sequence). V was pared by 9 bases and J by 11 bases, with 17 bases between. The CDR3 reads CASLDIPGTPLHF. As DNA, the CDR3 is TGTGCCAGTCTAGACATACCCGGAACACCCCTCCACTTT.

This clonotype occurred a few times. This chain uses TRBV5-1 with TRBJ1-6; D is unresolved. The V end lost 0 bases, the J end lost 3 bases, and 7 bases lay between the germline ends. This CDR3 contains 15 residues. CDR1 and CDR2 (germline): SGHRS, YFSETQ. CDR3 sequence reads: CASSLEQRYNSPLHF. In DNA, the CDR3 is TGCGCCAGCAGCTTGGAGCAGCGCTATAATTCACCCCTCCACTTT.

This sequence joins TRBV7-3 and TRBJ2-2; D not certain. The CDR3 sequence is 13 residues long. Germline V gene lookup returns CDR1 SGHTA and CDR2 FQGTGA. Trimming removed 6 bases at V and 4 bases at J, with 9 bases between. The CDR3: CASRGPPTGELFF. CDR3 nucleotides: TGTGCCAGCAGGGGCCCACCCACCGGGGAGCTGTTTTTT.

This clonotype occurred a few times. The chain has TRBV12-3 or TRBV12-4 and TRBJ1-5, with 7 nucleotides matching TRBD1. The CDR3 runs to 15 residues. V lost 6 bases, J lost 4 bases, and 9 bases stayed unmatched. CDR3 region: CASSETGVDNQPQHF. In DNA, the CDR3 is TGTGCCAGCAGCGAAACAGGGGTTGATAATCAGCCCCAGCATTTT.

The CDR3 bases are TGCGCCAGCAGCTTGAGTACAGGGGGGGCCCAGTACTTC. Translation gives CASSLSTGGAQYF. V usage is TRBV5-1 and J usage is TRBJ2-5, with a possible D match to TRBD1 (8 bases). Germline CDR1 and CDR2: SGHRS and YFSETQ. V lost 1 base, J lost 9 bases, and 13 bases lay in between. The CDR3 is made up of 13 amino acids.

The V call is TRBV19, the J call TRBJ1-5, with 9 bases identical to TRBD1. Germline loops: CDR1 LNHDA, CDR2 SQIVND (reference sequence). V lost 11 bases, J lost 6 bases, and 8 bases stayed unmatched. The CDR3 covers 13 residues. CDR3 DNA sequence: TGTGCCTGGAGCCTGGGACAGGGTCAGCCCCAGCATTTT. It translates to CAWSLGQGQPQHF.

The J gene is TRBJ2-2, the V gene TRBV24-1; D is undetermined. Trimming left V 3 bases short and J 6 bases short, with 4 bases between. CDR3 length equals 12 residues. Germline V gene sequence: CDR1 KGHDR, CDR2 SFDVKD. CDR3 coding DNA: TGTGCCACCAGTGATCCCTCCGGGGAGCTGTTTTTT. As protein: CATSDPSGELFF.

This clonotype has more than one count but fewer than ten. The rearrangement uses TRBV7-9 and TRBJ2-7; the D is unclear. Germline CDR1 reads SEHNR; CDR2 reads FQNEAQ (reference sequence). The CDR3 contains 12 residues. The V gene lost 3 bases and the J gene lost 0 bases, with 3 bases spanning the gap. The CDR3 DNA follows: TGTGCCAGCAGCTTTAACTCCTACGAGCAGTACTTC. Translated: CASSFNSYEQYF.

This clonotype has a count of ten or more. This chain's CDR3 is CSARAGSTNTEAFF. As DNA, the CDR3 is TGCAGTGCTAGAGCAGGGAGTACAAACACTGAAGCTTTCTTT. The V call is TRBV20-1, the J call TRBJ1-1; D perhaps matches TRBD1 (5 bases). Looked up from germline, CDR1 is DFQATT and CDR2 is SNEGSKA (reference sequence). This CDR3 spans 14 amino acids. Trimming left V 1 base short and J 2 bases short, with 11 bases between.

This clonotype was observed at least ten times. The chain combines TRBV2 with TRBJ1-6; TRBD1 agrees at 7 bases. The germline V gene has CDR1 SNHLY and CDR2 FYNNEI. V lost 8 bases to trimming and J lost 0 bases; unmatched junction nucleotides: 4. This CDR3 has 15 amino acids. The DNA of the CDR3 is TGTGCCAGCTCTGGGGACAGCTCCTATAATTCACCCCTCCACTTT. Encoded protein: CASSGDSSYNSPLHF.

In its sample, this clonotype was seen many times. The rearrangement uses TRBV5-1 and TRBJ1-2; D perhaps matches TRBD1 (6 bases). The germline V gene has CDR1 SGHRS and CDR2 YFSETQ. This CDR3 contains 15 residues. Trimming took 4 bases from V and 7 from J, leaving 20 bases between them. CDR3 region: CASSQTLQGLSGYTF. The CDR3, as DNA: TGCGCCAGCAGCCAAACTTTACAGGGCCTATCTGGCTACACCTTC.

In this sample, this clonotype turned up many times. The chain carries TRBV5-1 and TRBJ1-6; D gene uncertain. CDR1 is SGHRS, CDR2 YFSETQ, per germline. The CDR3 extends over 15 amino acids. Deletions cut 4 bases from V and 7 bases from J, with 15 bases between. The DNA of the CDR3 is TGCGCCAGCAGCCCCACGTGGACGGACAATTCACCCCTCCACTTT. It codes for CASSPTWTDNSPLHF.

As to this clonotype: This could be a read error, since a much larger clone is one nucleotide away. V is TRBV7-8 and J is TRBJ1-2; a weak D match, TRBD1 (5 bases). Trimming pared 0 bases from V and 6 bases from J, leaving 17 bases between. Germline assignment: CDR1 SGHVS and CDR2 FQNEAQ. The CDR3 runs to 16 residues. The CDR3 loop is CASSLAGGTNAHGYTF. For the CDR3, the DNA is TGTGCCAGCAGCTTAGCGGGTGGGACGAACGCCCATGGCTACACCTTC.

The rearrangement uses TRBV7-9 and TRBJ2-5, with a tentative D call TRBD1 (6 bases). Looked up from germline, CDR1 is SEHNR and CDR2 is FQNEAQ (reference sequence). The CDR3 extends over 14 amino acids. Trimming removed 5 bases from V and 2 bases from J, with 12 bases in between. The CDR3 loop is CASSARTAQETQYF. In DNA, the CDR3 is TGTGCCAGCAGCGCACGGACAGCGCAAGAGACCCAGTACTTC.

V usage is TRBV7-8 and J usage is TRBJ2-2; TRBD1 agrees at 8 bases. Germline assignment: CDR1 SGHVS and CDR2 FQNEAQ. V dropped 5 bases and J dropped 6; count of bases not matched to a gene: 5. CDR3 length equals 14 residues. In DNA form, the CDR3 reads TGTGCCAGCAGCCCGACAGGGGTGGCCGGGGAGCTGTTTTTT. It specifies CASSPTGVAGELFF. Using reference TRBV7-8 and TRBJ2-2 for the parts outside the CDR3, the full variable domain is GAGVSQSPRYKVAKRGQDVALRCDPISGHVSLFWYQQALGQGPEFLTYFQNEAQLDKSGLPSDRFFAERPEGSVSTLKIQRTQQEDSAVYLCASSPTGVAGELFFGEGSRLTVL.

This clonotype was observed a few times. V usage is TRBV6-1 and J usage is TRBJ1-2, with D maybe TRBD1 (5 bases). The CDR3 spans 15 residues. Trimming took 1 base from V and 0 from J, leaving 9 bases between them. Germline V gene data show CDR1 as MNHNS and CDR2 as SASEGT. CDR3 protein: CASSEVRGANYGYTF. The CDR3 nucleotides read TGTGCCAGCAGTGAAGTAAGGGGTGCTAACTATGGCTACACCTTC.

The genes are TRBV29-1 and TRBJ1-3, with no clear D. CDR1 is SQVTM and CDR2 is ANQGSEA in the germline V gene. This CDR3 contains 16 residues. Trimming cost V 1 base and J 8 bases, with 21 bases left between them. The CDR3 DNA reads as TGCAGCGTTGAAGTTGTCCAGGCAGACTATGGCTACACCATATATTTT. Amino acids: CSVEVVQADYGYTIYF.

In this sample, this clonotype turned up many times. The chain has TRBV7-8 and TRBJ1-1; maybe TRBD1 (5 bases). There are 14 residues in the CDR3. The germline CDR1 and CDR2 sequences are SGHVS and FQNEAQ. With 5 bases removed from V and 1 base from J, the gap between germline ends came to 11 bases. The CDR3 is CASSLGHGNTEAFF. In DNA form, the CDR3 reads TGTGCCAGCAGCCTAGGACACGGGAACACTGAAGCTTTCTTT. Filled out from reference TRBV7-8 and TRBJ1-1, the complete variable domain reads GAGVSQSPRYKVAKRGQDVALRCDPISGHVSLFWYQQALGQGPEFLTYFQNEAQLDKSGLPSDRFFAERPEGSVSTLKIQRTQQEDSAVYLCASSLGHGNTEAFFGQGTRLTVV.

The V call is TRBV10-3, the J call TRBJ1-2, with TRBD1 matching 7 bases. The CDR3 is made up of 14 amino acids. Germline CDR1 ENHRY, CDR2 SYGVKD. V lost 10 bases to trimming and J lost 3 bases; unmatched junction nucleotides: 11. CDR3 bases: TGTGCCAGCACCCCTCCGGGACAGCACTATGGCTACACCTTC. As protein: CASTPPGQHYGYTF.

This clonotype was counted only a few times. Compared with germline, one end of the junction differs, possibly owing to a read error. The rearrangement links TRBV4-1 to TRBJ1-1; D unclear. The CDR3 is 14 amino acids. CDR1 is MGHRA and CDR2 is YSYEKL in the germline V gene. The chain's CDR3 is CASSQPQANTEAFF. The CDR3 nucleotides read TGTGCCAGCAGCCAACCCCAGGCCAACACTGAAGCTTTCTTT.

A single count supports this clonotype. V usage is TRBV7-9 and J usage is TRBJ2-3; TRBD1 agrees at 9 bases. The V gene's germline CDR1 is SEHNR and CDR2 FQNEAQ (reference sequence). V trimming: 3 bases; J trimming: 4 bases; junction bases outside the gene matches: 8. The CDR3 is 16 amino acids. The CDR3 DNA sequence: TGTGCCAGCAGCTTCCAAAGGGACAGGGTGGCAGATACGCAGTATTTT. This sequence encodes CASSFQRDRVADTQYF.

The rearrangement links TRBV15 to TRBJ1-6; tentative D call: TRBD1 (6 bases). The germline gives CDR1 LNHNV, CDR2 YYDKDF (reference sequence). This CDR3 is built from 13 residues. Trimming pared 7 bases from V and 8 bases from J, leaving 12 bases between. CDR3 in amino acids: CATKEGDDSPLHF. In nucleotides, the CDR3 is TGTGCCACCAAAGAGGGGGATGATTCACCCCTCCACTTT.

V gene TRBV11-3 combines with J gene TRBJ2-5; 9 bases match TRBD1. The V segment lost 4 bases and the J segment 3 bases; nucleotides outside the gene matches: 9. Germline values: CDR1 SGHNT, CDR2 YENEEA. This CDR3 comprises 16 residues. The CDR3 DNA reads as TGTGCCAGCAGCTGGGGACAGGGAGCATCCGAAGAGACCCAGTACTTC. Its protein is CASSWGQGASEETQYF. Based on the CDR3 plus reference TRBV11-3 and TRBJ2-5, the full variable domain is EAGVVQSPRYKIIEKKQPVAFWCNPISGHNTLYWYLQNLGQGPELLIRYENEEAVDDSQLPKDRFSAERLKGVDSTLKIQPAELGDSAVYLCASSWGQGASEETQYFGPGTRLLVL.